What follows are 8 T cell receptor beta chains derived from one specimen sequenced in a study of cytomegalovirus exposure and HLA in healthy donors. The PCR used 60 Vbeta and 13 Jbeta primers. TCRdb's table, derived via immunoSEQ multiplex PCR, lists solely in-frame clones and lacks some. The sample carries around 180,000 clones, about 80% recorded once. Sequences were obtained from PBMCs. These receptors were collected from a woman in her thirties or forties in good health and CMV-seronegative.

The rearrangement uses TRBV7-9 and TRBJ1-2; the D gene is possibly TRBD1 (6 bases). Germline V CDR1 and CDR2: SEHNR, FQNEAQ (reference sequence). V lost 2 bases, J lost 9 bases, and 25 bases lay in between. The CDR3 has 17 residues. CDR3 residues: CASSLLLQGSAPMSYTF. CDR3 DNA: TGTGCCAGCAGCTTACTTCTACAGGGCTCCGCACCTATGAGCTACACCTTC.

The chain uses TRBV6-5 and TRBJ2-1; D ambiguous. The germline gives CDR1 MNHEY, CDR2 SVGAGI. The CDR3 loop spans 14 amino acids. Trimming stripped 6 bases from V and 1 base from J, with 10 bases between. For the CDR3, the DNA is TGTGCCAGCAGGCCAGGCTCTTCCTACAATGAGCAGTTCTTC. Its protein is CASRPGSSYNEQFF.

V is TRBV7-2 and J is TRBJ2-7; 8 bases line up with TRBD2. CDR1 is SGHTA, CDR2 FQGNSA, per germline. CDR3 size: 14 residues. V was pared by 3 bases and J by 6 bases, with 7 bases of the junction left unmatched. The CDR3 coding sequence is TGTGCCAGCAGCTTCGGGACTAGGCTATTCGAGCAGTACTTC. Its protein is CASSFGTRLFEQYF.

A single count supports this clone. The junction departs from germline at one end; a sequencing error may be responsible. The V gene is TRBV6-1, the J gene TRBJ1-2; D uncertain. Per germline, CDR1 MNHNS and CDR2 SASEGT. CDR3 length: 11 residues. CDR3 nucleotides: TGTGCCAGCAGGGTGGAGGCAGCCCCGAGCTTC. Protein product: CASRVEAAPSF.

The chain recombines TRBV11-2 with TRBJ2-7, with 9 bases lining up with TRBD2. V was pared by 0 bases and J by 4 bases, with 4 bases of the junction left unmatched. The CDR3 consists of 15 residues. Germline CDR1 is SGHAT and CDR2 is FQNNGV. The CDR3 coding sequence is TGTGCCAGCAGCTTAGATAGCGGGAGTAGGTACGAGCAGTACGTC. It codes for CASSLDSGSRYEQYV.

The table lists this clone with a few counts. The J gene is TRBJ2-1, the V gene TRBV27; D perhaps matches TRBD2 (6 bases). Germline CDR1 and CDR2: MNHEY and SMNVEV (reference sequence). This CDR3 has 12 residues. Trimming removed 2 bases from V and 8 bases from J, with 7 bases in between. CDR3 DNA sequence: TGTGCCAGCAGTTTAGGAGGGTATGAGCAGTTCTTC. Protein: CASSLGGYEQFF.

This chain uses TRBV6-5 with TRBJ1-5; a possible D gene is TRBD1 (5 bases). Germline CDR1 MNHEY, CDR2 SVGAGI. The CDR3 contains 15 residues. V lost 0 bases, J lost 5 bases, and 11 bases lay in between. The CDR3 spells CASSYSGGGDQPQHF. The CDR3 DNA is TGTGCCAGCAGTTACTCGGGGGGTGGAGATCAGCCCCAGCATTTT.

This clone was counted only a few times. This chain joins TRBV7-2 and TRBJ2-1, with D uncertain. The CDR3 covers 11 residues. The V gene's germline CDR1 is SGHTA and CDR2 FQGNSA. Between the trimmed V and J ends, which lost 6 bases and 7 bases, there was a span of 7 bases. In nucleotides, the CDR3 is TGTGCCAGCAGTGTGAGGAATGAGCAGTTCTTC. Its translation: CASSVRNEQFF. Variable domain in full (rest from reference TRBV7-2 and TRBJ2-1): GAGVSQSPSNKVTEKGKDVELRCDPISGHTALYWYRQSLGQGLEFLIYFQGNSAPDKSGLPSDRFSAERTGGSVSTLTIQRTQQEDSAVYLCASSVRNEQFFGPGTRLTVL.